The 17 T cell receptor beta chains in this list originate from one sample, sequenced in a study of blood T cell repertoires in COVID-19. Produced via immunoSEQ multiplex PCR; TCRdb's table is partial and in-frame only. Here the sample spans some 270,000 clones, 85% to 90% being singletons. The sequenced material came from peripheral blood. These receptors all stem from a woman aged 55-70 years with COVID-19, enrolled during active disease.

The V gene is TRBV5-4, the J gene TRBJ2-1, with TRBD2 matching 14 bases. V lost 3 bases, J lost 0 bases, and 8 bases stayed unmatched. This CDR3 spans 19 amino acids. The germline gives CDR1 SGHNT, CDR2 YYREEE (reference sequence). The CDR3 reads CASSSRTSGGWSSYNEQFF. The CDR3 nucleotides read TGTGCCAGCAGCTCAAGGACTAGCGGGGGGTGGAGCTCCTACAATGAGCAGTTCTTC.

This clone appeared a few times. The chain couples TRBV10-3 to TRBJ1-1, with D unresolved. The V gene's germline CDR1 is ENHRY and CDR2 SYGVKD. Trimming left V 4 bases short and J 2 bases short, with 11 bases between. This CDR3 spans 14 amino acids. CDR3 DNA sequence: TGTGCCATCAGTGGAGGACTCGGCAACACTGAAGCTTTCTTT. This sequence encodes CAISGGLGNTEAFF.

The chain combines TRBV5-6 with TRBJ1-5, with D perhaps TRBD1 (5 bases). This CDR3 region has 13 residues. Trimming removed 4 bases from V and 7 bases from J, with 12 bases in between. Germline V gene data show CDR1 as SGHDT and CDR2 as YYEEEE. In DNA, the CDR3 is TGTGCCAGCAGCAAGGACCGGGGGCAGCCCCAGCATTTT. It codes for CASSKDRGQPQHF.

The rearrangement links TRBV3-1 (or the pseudogene TRBV3-2) to TRBJ1-5; D possibly corresponds to TRBD1 (6 bases). In germline, CDR1 is LGHDT, CDR2 YNNKEL (reference sequence). Deletions cut 3 bases from V and 0 bases from J, with 9 bases between. The CDR3 spans 15 residues. The CDR3 protein is CASSQDSYSNQPQHF. The DNA for the CDR3 is TGTGCCAGCAGCCAGGACAGTTATAGCAATCAGCCCCAGCATTTT.

The CDR3 DNA reads as TGTGCCAGCAGCTCTACGGAGCCAGAACAGGTATCTCCCTCCTACGAGCAGTACTTC. This gives the protein CASSSTEPEQVSPSYEQYF. The rearrangement joins TRBV3-1 (or the pseudogene TRBV3-2) to TRBJ2-7, with D possibly matching TRBD1 (5 bases). Germline V CDR1 and CDR2: LGHDT, YNNKEL (reference sequence). Trimming pared 5 bases from V and 0 bases from J, leaving 26 bases between. The length of the CDR3 is 19 residues.

V gene TRBV18 combines with J gene TRBJ1-3, with a tentative D call TRBD1 (5 bases). The CDR3 extends over 15 amino acids. V was cut by 3 bases and J by 0 bases, with 9 bases left in between. The germline V gene has CDR1 KGHSH and CDR2 LQKENI. In nucleotides, the CDR3 is TGTGCCAGCTCACCGGGGGGGACCTCTGGAAACACCATATATTTT. Its protein product is CASSPGGTSGNTIYF.

The rearrangement uses TRBV27 and TRBJ1-1; 7 bases are a match to TRBD1. The germline gives CDR1 MNHEY, CDR2 SMNVEV (reference sequence). The V segment lost 5 bases and the J segment 7 bases; nucleotides outside the gene matches: 4. The CDR3 has 12 residues. The CDR3 loop is CASSLRQGEAFF. CDR3 nucleotides: TGTGCCAGCAGTCTTAGACAGGGTGAAGCTTTCTTT.

The V call is TRBV12-3 or TRBV12-4, the J call TRBJ2-1, with a tentative D call TRBD2 (5 bases). The CDR3 length is 11 residues. V was shortened by 4 bases and J by 9 bases, with 7 bases between the two germline ends. The CDR3 region is CASSSGSEQFF. Written as DNA, the CDR3 is TGTGCCAGCAGTTCGGGGAGTGAGCAGTTCTTC.

The chain carries TRBV24-1 and TRBJ1-4; the D is unclear. V lost 4 bases to trimming and J lost 3 bases, with 5 bases between them. Germline lookup yields CDR1 KGHDR and CDR2 SFDVKD. CDR3 length: 13 residues. CDR3 region: CATSDSANEKLFF. Here the CDR3 DNA reads TGTGCCACCAGTGACAGCGCTAATGAAAAACTGTTTTTT.

V is TRBV7-9 and J is TRBJ1-3; 8 bases fit TRBD1. This CDR3 region has 16 residues. V was pared by 2 bases and J by 0 bases, with 3 bases of the junction left unmatched. Germline CDR1 and CDR2: SEHNR and FQNEAQ (reference sequence). CDR3 bases: TGTGCCAGCAGCTTATCAGGACAGGGCTCTGGAAACACCATATATTTT. Its protein product is CASSLSGQGSGNTIYF.

The chain carries TRBV10-2 and TRBJ2-7, with 8 bases lining up with TRBD1. The CDR3 extends over 14 amino acids. J gave up 5 bases and V 5 bases, and 8 bases lay outside the gene matches. The V gene's germline CDR1 is WSHSY and CDR2 SAAADI. CDR3 loop: CASSRAGGFDEQYF. The CDR3, as DNA: TGCGCCAGCAGTCGGGCAGGGGGCTTCGACGAGCAGTACTTC.

V gene TRBV20-1 combines with J gene TRBJ1-1, with D possibly TRBD1 on 6 matching bases. The V end was cut by 3 bases, the J end by 6 bases, with 8 bases between. The germline V gene has CDR1 DFQATT and CDR2 SNEGSKA (reference sequence). The CDR3 consists of 11 residues. CDR3 protein: CSARDSSEAFF. DNA for the CDR3: TGCAGTGCTAGGGACAGTTCTGAAGCTTTCTTT.

The chain recombines TRBV5-1 with TRBJ1-4; no reliable D call. The ends were cut back, 2 bases at V and 1 base at J, with 6 bases in the middle. This CDR3 has 14 residues. Per germline, CDR1 SGHRS and CDR2 YFSETQ. CDR3 sequence (DNA): TGCGCCAGCAGCTTCCGGGAAACTAATGAAAAACTGTTTTTT. This encodes CASSFRETNEKLFF. Using reference TRBV5-1 and TRBJ1-4 for the parts outside the CDR3, the full variable domain is KAGVTQTPRYLIKTRGQQVTLSCSPISGHRSVSWYQQTPGQGLQFLFEYFSETQRNKGNFPGRFSGRQFSNSRSEMNVSTLELGDSALYLCASSFRETNEKLFFGSGTQLSVL.

There are a few counts of this clone. The J gene is TRBJ2-7, the V gene TRBV14; the D gene is possibly TRBD1 (5 bases). The CDR3 has 12 amino acids. Germline V CDR1 and CDR2: SGHDN, FVKESK. The germline V and J ends were trimmed by 4 bases and 3 bases, with 7 bases remaining between them. CDR3 in amino acids: CASSPGHYEQYF. DNA for the CDR3: TGTGCCAGCAGCCCTGGACACTACGAGCAGTACTTC.

The chain couples TRBV7-9 to TRBJ1-1, with unresolved D. V was cut by 3 bases and J by 1 base, with 12 bases left in between. Germline V gives CDR1 SEHNR, CDR2 FQNEAQ (reference sequence). The CDR3 loop spans 15 amino acids. The CDR3: CASSLGPAENTEAFF. The CDR3 nucleotides are TGTGCCAGCAGCTTGGGTCCGGCGGAGAACACTGAAGCTTTCTTT. The entire variable domain, with the rest obtained from reference TRBV7-9 and TRBJ1-1, is as follows: DTGVSQNPRHKITKRGQNVTFRCDPISEHNRLYWYRQTLGQGPEFLTYFQNEAQLEKSRLLSDRFSAERPKGSFSTLEIQRTEQGDSAMYLCASSLGPAENTEAFFGQGTRLTVV.

About this clone itself: At one of its ends the junction is not consistent with the germline gene, which may arise from a read error. V usage is TRBV18 and J usage is TRBJ2-3; possibly TRBD2 for D (7 bases). There are 16 residues in the CDR3. CDR1 is KGHSH, CDR2 LQKENI, per germline. The DNA of the CDR3 is TGTGCCAGCTCACCACCGGTGGGGGGGGGCACATATACGCAGTATTTT. This encodes CASSPPVGGGTYTQYF.

Only one count was recorded for this clone. V and J are TRBV11-2 and TRBJ2-3; weak D call: TRBD2 (5 bases). CDR3 size: 16 residues. Per the germline V gene, CDR1 is SGHAT and CDR2 is FQNNGV. Between the trimmed V and J ends, which lost 5 bases and 1 base, there was a span of 16 bases. The CDR3 region has the DNA TGTGCCAGCAGCGCCGGGTGGCAGAGGGGCACAGATACGCAGTATTTT. The encoded protein is CASSAGWQRGTDTQYF.